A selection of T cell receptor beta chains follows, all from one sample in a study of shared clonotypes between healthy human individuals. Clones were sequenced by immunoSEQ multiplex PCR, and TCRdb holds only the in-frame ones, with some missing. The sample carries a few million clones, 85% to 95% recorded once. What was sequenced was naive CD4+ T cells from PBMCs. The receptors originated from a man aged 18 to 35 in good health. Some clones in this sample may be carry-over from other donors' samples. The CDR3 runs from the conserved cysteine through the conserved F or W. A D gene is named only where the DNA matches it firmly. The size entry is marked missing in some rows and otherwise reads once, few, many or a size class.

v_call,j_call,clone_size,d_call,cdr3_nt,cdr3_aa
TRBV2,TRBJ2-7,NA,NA,TGTGCCAGCAGTGGAAGGCGACTGGAGTCCTACGAGCAGTACTTC,CASSGRRLESYEQYF
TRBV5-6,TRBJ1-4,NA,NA,TGTGCCAGCAGCCCGTCCCCCTCTAATGAAAAACTGTTTTTT,CASSPSPSNEKLFF
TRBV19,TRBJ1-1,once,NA,TGTGCCAGTTTGCCTTATCCGGGCCTGGAAGCTTTCTTT,CASLPYPGLEAFF
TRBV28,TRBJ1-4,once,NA,TGTGCCAGCAGTTTAAAGCAGGGAAGAAAACTGTTTTTT,CASSLKQGRKLFF
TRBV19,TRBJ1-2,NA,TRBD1,TGTGCCAGTAGTAGAACAGGGGTCTATGGCTACACCTTC,CASSRTGVYGYTF
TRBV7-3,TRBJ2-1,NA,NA,TGTGCCAGCAGCCTTACTAGGCTTGGTTCCAATGAGCAGTTCTTC,CASSLTRLGSNEQFF
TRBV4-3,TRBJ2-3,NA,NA,TGCGCCAGCAGCCAAGATTGGTTAGATACGCAGTATTTT,CASSQDWLDTQYF
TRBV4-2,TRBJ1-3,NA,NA,TGTGCCAGCAGCCAAGAATTGCGAGGATCTGGAAACACCATATATTTT,CASSQELRGSGNTIYF
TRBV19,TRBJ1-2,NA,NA,TGTGCCAGTAGTATATACCCGGACTATGGCTACACCTTC,CASSIYPDYGYTF
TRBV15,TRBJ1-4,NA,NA,TGTGCCACCAGCAGAGATGCCGGGGGGGAAAAACTGTTTTTT,CATSRDAGGEKLFF
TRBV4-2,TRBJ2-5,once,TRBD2,TGTGCCAGCAGCCCCCAGGGACTAGCGGGAGGCCTGCCGGATGTTGAGACCCAGTACTTC,CASSPQGLAGGLPDVETQYF
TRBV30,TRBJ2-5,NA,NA,TGTGCCTGGAGCCTTTTACAGGGACGGGAGACCCAGTACTTC,CAWSLLQGRETQYF
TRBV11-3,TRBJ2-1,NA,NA,TGTGCCAGCAGCTCACTAGGGAATGAGCAGTTCTTC,CASSSLGNEQFF
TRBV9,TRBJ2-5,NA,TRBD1,TGTGCCAGCAGCGCCCGACAGGGCCAAGAGACCCAGTACTTC,CASSARQGQETQYF
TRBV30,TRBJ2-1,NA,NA,TGTGCCTGGAGTGTTTACAATGAGCAGTTCTTC,CAWSVYNEQFF
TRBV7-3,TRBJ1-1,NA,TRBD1,TGTGCCAGCAGCCCAAGACAGGGAGGGACTGAAGCTTTCTTT,CASSPRQGGTEAFF
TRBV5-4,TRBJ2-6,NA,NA,TGTGCCAGCAGCTTTAAGGTTACTGGGGCCAACGTCCTGACTTTC,CASSFKVTGANVLTF
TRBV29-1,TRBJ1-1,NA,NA,TGCAGCGTTGAGAGGGTCCTGAACACTGAAGCTTTCTTT,CSVERVLNTEAFF
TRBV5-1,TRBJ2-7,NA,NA,TGCGCCAGCAGCTGGTCTGCGGGAATAGGCTACGAGCAGTACTTC,CASSWSAGIGYEQYF
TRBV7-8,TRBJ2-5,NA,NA,TGTGCCAGCAGCTTTGGGAGTCGAGAGACCCAGTACTTC,CASSFGSRETQYF
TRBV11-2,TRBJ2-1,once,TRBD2,TGTGCCAGCAGTACTAGCGGAACCTACAATGAGCAGTTCTTC,CASSTSGTYNEQFF
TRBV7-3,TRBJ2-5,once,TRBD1,TGTGCCAGCAGCTCTAACGGACAGGAGGAGACCCAGTACTTC,CASSSNGQEETQYF
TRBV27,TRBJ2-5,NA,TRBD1,TGTGCCAGCAGTGCCGGGACAGGGGGAGAGACCCAGTACTTC,CASSAGTGGETQYF
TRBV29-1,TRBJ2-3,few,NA,TGCAGCGTTGAAGATCTAGCAGATACGCAGTATTTT,CSVEDLADTQYF
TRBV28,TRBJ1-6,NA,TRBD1,TGTGCCAGCAGTTTGCAGGGGGCCCCGCCTAATTCACCCCTCCACTTT,CASSLQGAPPNSPLHF
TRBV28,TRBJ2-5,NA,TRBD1,TGTGCCAGCAGTTTTGGGGGACAGGGTTTGGAGACCCAGTACTTC,CASSFGGQGLETQYF
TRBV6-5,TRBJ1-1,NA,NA,TGTGCCAGCAGACAAGGGACGGCGAACACTGAAGCTTTCTTT,CASRQGTANTEAFF
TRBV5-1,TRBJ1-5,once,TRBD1,TGCGCCAGCAGCTTGGGGGACAGAAGCTCCCCCCAGCATTTT,CASSLGDRSSPQHF
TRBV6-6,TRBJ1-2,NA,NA,TGTGCCAGCAGTTACCCTGACAGAACCTATGGCTACACCTTC,CASSYPDRTYGYTF
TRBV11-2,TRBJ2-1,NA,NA,TGTGCCAGCAGCCCGCGCGTGGGGGGTGGTCGAAATGAGCAGTTCTTC,CASSPRVGGGRNEQFF
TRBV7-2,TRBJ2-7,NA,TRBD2,TGTGCCAGCAGTCCCCGCGGGGGGCCCTACGAGCAGTACTTC,CASSPRGGPYEQYF
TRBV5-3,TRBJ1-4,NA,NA,TGTGCCAGCTCGACACGGGGGGAAAAACTGTTTTTT,CASSTRGEKLFF
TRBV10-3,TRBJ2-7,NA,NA,TGTGCCATCAGTGAGTCGGGCGGGCAGTACTTC,CAISESGGQYF
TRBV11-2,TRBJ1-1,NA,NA,TGTGCCAGCAGCACCTATACCGCAGGGGATATTTACACTGAAGCTTTCTTT,CASSTYTAGDIYTEAFF
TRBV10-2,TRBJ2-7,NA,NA,TGCGCCACCACAGGGTCCCTCTACGAGCAGTACTTC,CATTGSLYEQYF